One and the same sample provided the 24 T cell receptor beta chains below, sequenced in a study of T cells in Graves' hyperthyroidism and ophthalmopathy. What was amplified from RNA transcripts were TCR beta CDR3 regions. The study used the HTBI primer set for a first-round RT-PCR of the TCR CDR3. One entry per CDR3 protein results from TCRdb running MiXCR on the multiplex PCR reads. The sample holds about 590,000 distinct CDR3 sequences; 15% to 19% are singletons and the top ten take around 7.8%. Input material: blood. These TCRs come from a woman in her twenties or thirties with Graves' hyperthyroidism.

This clonotype was found many times. Written as DNA, the CDR3 is TGTGCCAGCAGCGGGACGGTAATAGGCACTGAAGCTTTCTTT. Amino acid sequence: CASSGTVIGTEAFF. The chain is built from TRBV5-6 and TRBJ1-1; perhaps TRBD1 as D (5 bases). The V and J ends lost 4 bases and 4 bases respectively, with 14 bases between them. Per germline, CDR1 SGHDT and CDR2 YYEEEE. There are 14 residues in the CDR3.

This clonotype was seen repeatedly, ten times or more. The rearrangement links TRBV18 to TRBJ2-7; tentatively, D is TRBD1 or TRBD2 (5 bases each). The CDR3 contains 13 residues. Between the trimmed V and J ends, which lost 4 bases and 3 bases, there was a span of 10 bases. Germline values: CDR1 KGHSH, CDR2 LQKENI. In nucleotides, the CDR3 is TGTGCCAGCTCACTTCGGGGCCTCTACGAGCAGTACTTC. Translated, it gives CASSLRGLYEQYF.

This clonotype was detected a few times. The V and J genes are TRBV5-1 and TRBJ1-4; D gene unclear. Trimming left V 2 bases short and J 5 bases short, with 10 bases between. This CDR3 is built from 14 residues. Germline V gene sequence: CDR1 SGHRS, CDR2 YFSETQ. The CDR3 bases are TGCGCCAGCAGCTTCAGGACCCTCAATGAAAAACTGTTTTTT. Translation gives CASSFRTLNEKLFF. Drawing the rest from reference TRBV5-1 and TRBJ1-4, the complete variable domain is KAGVTQTPRYLIKTRGQQVTLSCSPISGHRSVSWYQQTPGQGLQFLFEYFSETQRNKGNFPGRFSGRQFSNSRSEMNVSTLELGDSALYLCASSFRTLNEKLFFGSGTQLSVL.

In this sample, this clonotype turned up a few times. J is TRBJ1-2 and V is TRBV9; TRBD1 matches at 9 bases. Germline lookup yields CDR1 SGDLS and CDR2 YYNGEE. V was clipped by 0 bases and J by 8 bases; unmatched bases: 8. This CDR3 spans 15 amino acids. CDR3 amino acids: CASSVDGTGTGGYTF. CDR3 nucleotide sequence: TGTGCCAGCAGCGTAGATGGGACAGGGACGGGAGGCTACACCTTC.

The CDR3 region has the DNA TGCAGTGCCCTCACCCCACAGGGGGTTACCGGGGAGCTGTTTTTT. This sequence encodes CSALTPQGVTGELFF. J is TRBJ2-2 and V is TRBV20-1; TRBD1 matches 8 bases. This CDR3 is 15 amino acids long. Trimming removed 6 bases from V and 5 bases from J; junction bases left unmatched: 11. From germline, CDR1 is DFQATT and CDR2 SNEGSKA (reference sequence).

This rearrangement joins TRBV7-9 to TRBJ2-1; 11 nucleotides match TRBD2. The CDR3 spans 17 residues. CDR1 is SEHNR, CDR2 FQNEAQ, per germline (reference sequence). The junction had 5 bases not matched to a gene; V was cut back by 1 base and J by 3 bases. The CDR3 sequence is CASSLGTGTSGYNEQFF. CDR3 nucleotide sequence: TGTGCCAGCAGCTTAGGGACAGGGACTAGCGGCTACAATGAGCAGTTCTTC.

This chain joins TRBV6-1 and TRBJ2-1, with 11 bases that match TRBD2. This CDR3 spans 14 amino acids. Per germline, CDR1 MNHNS and CDR2 SASEGT. V was pared by 6 bases and J by 9 bases, with 7 bases of the junction left unmatched. In DNA, the CDR3 is TGTGCCAGCAGGCTAGCGGGAGGACGGGCTGAGCAGTTCTTC. Translated: CASRLAGGRAEQFF.

The rearrangement links TRBV6-5 to TRBJ2-1; D remains ambiguous. The CDR3 runs to 14 residues. Germline lookup yields CDR1 MNHEY and CDR2 SVGAGI. The V gene lost 0 bases and the J gene lost 6 bases, with 9 bases spanning the gap. This chain's CDR3 is CASSYSRSSNEQFF. Here the CDR3 DNA reads TGTGCCAGCAGTTACTCGAGGTCTAGCAATGAGCAGTTCTTC.

In this sample, this clonotype turned up many times. The chain links TRBV6-1 to TRBJ2-3; D is ambiguous. The CDR3 runs 13 residues. CDR1 MNHNS and CDR2 SASEGT come from the germline V gene. Trimming cost V 6 bases and J 2 bases, with 9 bases left between them. CDR3 amino acids: CASSRLDTDTQYF. The CDR3 coding sequence is TGTGCCAGCAGCAGACTGGACACAGATACGCAGTATTTT.

The chain recombines TRBV19 with TRBJ2-5; maybe TRBD2 (5 bases). The CDR3 spans 15 residues. Germline lookup yields CDR1 LNHDA and CDR2 SQIVND (reference sequence). V was shortened by 2 bases and J by 5 bases, with 15 bases between the two germline ends. The CDR3 coding sequence is TGTGCCAGTAGTATAAGCGGAGTCGGTGGGGAGACCCAGTACTTC. This translates into CASSISGVGGETQYF.

V gene TRBV5-1 combines with J gene TRBJ2-1; possible D gene TRBD1, 6 bases. Germline values: CDR1 SGHRS, CDR2 YFSETQ. V was shortened by 1 base and J by 8 bases, with 16 bases between the two germline ends. CDR3 size: 15 residues. The DNA for the CDR3 is TGCGCCAGCAGCTTGATCGGGTCAGGGGCCCATGAGCAGTTCTTC. It translates to CASSLIGSGAHEQFF.

This clonotype was seen ten or more times. The chain uses TRBV7-8 and TRBJ2-1; TRBD2 matches at 7 bases. This CDR3 comprises 13 residues. CDR1 is SGHVS, CDR2 FQNEAQ, per germline. Germline trimming cut 5 bases from V and 3 bases from J; bases unmatched to any gene: 1. CDR3 nucleotide sequence: TGTGCCAGCAGCGGACTAGTCTACAATGAGCAGTTCTTC. Amino acids: CASSGLVYNEQFF.

The gene calls are TRBV27 and TRBJ1-2; 9 nucleotides line up with TRBD1. CDR3 length: 12 residues. The germline gives CDR1 MNHEY, CDR2 SMNVEV (reference sequence). V shed 11 bases and J 7 bases; nucleotides not matched to a gene: 8. The CDR3 nucleotides are TGTGCCTCTGAGGGACAGGGTGGTGGCTACACCTTC. This translates into CASEGQGGGYTF.

This clonotype was detected many times. The rearrangement links TRBV30 to TRBJ2-5, with D unresolved. Germline loops: CDR1 GTSNPN, CDR2 SVGIG (reference sequence). This CDR3 spans 10 amino acids. V was pared by 2 bases and J by 3 bases, with 1 base between. CDR3 sequence (DNA): TGTGCCTGGAGTAAAGAGACCCAGTACTTC. Its translation is CAWSKETQYF.

DNA of the CDR3: TGTGCCAGTATCCGAGCTAGCGGGAGGTTTAGCTCCTACAATGAGCAGTTCTTC. Translating gives CASIRASGRFSSYNEQFF. The chain joins TRBV19 to TRBJ2-1; 11 bases agree with TRBD2. Germline V gene data show CDR1 as LNHDA and CDR2 as SQIVND (reference sequence). Trimming took 7 bases from V and 0 from J; bases not matched to a gene: 11. CDR3 length: 18 amino acids.

In this sample, this clonotype turned up many times. The rearrangement links TRBV2 to TRBJ1-5, with D hard to call. The CDR3 covers 16 residues. Germline CDR1 and CDR2: SNHLY and FYNNEI. V lost 4 bases, J lost 0 bases, and 13 bases lay in between. The CDR3 DNA is TGTGCCAGCAGTGCCCGGTCTATGGTTAGCAATCAGCCCCAGCATTTT. It specifies CASSARSMVSNQPQHF.

This clonotype was seen many times. This rearrangement joins TRBV20-1 to TRBJ2-3; 9 bases match TRBD2. Germline V gives CDR1 DFQATT, CDR2 SNEGSKA (reference sequence). V shed 6 bases and J 4 bases; nucleotides not matched to a gene: 8. There are 14 residues in the CDR3. As DNA, the CDR3 is TGCAGTGCCATTAGCGGGAGAGGTTCAGATACGCAGTATTTT. Amino acids: CSAISGRGSDTQYF.

This clonotype was counted only a few times. The chain links TRBV6-1 to TRBJ2-7; D is unresolved. CDR1 and CDR2 from the germline V gene are MNHNS and SASEGT. The CDR3 runs to 14 residues. V was pared by 3 bases and J by 2 bases, with 11 bases between. The CDR3 DNA sequence: TGTGCCAGCAGTGACCACGGATTTACCTACGAGCAGTACTTC. This encodes CASSDHGFTYEQYF.

This clonotype was picked up many times. The chain joins TRBV12-3 or TRBV12-4 to TRBJ2-7; 8 bases are a match to TRBD1. The length of the CDR3 is 15 residues. The V gene end was trimmed by 5 bases and the J gene end by 3 bases; junction bases not matched to a gene: 9. The CDR3 reads CASSASGTGDYEQYF. The CDR3 coding sequence is TGTGCCAGCAGTGCATCCGGGACAGGAGACTACGAGCAGTACTTC.

This clonotype was detected ten times or more. The chain carries TRBV19 and TRBJ2-1; 8 nucleotides line up with TRBD2. With V trimmed by 3 bases and J by 5 bases, 3 bases remained unmatched. Germline V gives CDR1 LNHDA, CDR2 SQIVND (reference sequence). CDR3 length: 14 amino acids. The CDR3 DNA sequence: TGTGCCAGTAGTATTAGCGGGACCAACAATGAGCAGTTCTTC. Translation: CASSISGTNNEQFF.

The V and J genes are TRBV30 and TRBJ1-2, with a weak D call TRBD1 (6 bases). The CDR3 sequence is 15 residues long. V lost 3 bases and J lost 8, with 22 bases in between. Germline V gene sequence: CDR1 GTSNPN, CDR2 SVGIG (reference sequence). CDR3 sequence: CAWSFNRGATYGYTF. CDR3 DNA sequence: TGTGCCTGGAGCTTCAATCGGGGGGCGACTTACGGCTACACCTTC. Complete variable domain (other parts from reference TRBV30 and TRBJ1-2): SQTIHQWPATLVQPVGSPLSLECTVEGTSNPNLYWYRQAAGRGLQLLFYSVGIGQISSEVPQNLSASRPQDRQFILSSKKLLLSDSGFYLCAWSFNRGATYGYTFGSGTRLTVV.

This clonotype was detected many times. The chain joins TRBV20-1 to TRBJ2-7; TRBD2 matches 11 bases. The CDR3 covers 14 residues. Germline loops: CDR1 DFQATT, CDR2 SNEGSKA (reference sequence). The trim removed 6 bases at V and 4 bases at J, leaving 8 bases unmatched. The CDR3: CSAPDTSGSYEQYF. The CDR3 coding sequence is TGCAGTGCGCCCGATACTAGCGGGAGTTACGAGCAGTACTTC.

This clonotype appeared many times. This rearrangement joins TRBV10-3 to TRBJ2-7; D remains ambiguous. CDR3 length: 14 amino acids. Trimming left V 5 bases short and J 5 bases short, with 16 bases between. CDR1 and CDR2 from the germline V gene are ENHRY and SYGVKD. Here the CDR3 reads CAISTSGVSDEQYF. DNA of the CDR3: TGTGCCATCAGTACTTCTGGAGTATCTGACGAGCAGTACTTC.

This clonotype was found a few times. The chain carries TRBV7-8 and TRBJ1-4; 8 nucleotides match TRBD1. CDR1 is SGHVS and CDR2 is FQNEAQ in the germline V gene. Trimming removed 5 bases from V and 5 bases from J; junction bases left unmatched: 7. This CDR3 has 15 amino acids. The chain's CDR3 is CASSPRTGRNEKLFF. The CDR3 nucleotides read TGTGCCAGCAGCCCCCGGACAGGGAGGAATGAAAAACTGTTTTTT.